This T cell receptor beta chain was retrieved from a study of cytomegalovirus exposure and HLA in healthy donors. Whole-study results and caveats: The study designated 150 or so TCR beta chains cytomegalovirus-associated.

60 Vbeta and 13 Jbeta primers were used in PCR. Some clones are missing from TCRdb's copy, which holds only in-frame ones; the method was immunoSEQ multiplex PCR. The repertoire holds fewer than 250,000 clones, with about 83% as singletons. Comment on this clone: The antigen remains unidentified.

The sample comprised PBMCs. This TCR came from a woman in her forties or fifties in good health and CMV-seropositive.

DNA for the CDR3: TGTGCCAGCAGTGCCCAGGCCCGGGGCACTGAAGCTTTCTTT. Translation: CASSAQARGTEAFF. The chain couples TRBV27 to TRBJ1-1; D not resolved. The CDR3 runs to 14 residues. Looked up from germline, CDR1 is MNHEY and CDR2 is SMNVEV (reference sequence). The V end lost 5 bases, the J end lost 4 bases, and 14 bases lay between the germline ends.